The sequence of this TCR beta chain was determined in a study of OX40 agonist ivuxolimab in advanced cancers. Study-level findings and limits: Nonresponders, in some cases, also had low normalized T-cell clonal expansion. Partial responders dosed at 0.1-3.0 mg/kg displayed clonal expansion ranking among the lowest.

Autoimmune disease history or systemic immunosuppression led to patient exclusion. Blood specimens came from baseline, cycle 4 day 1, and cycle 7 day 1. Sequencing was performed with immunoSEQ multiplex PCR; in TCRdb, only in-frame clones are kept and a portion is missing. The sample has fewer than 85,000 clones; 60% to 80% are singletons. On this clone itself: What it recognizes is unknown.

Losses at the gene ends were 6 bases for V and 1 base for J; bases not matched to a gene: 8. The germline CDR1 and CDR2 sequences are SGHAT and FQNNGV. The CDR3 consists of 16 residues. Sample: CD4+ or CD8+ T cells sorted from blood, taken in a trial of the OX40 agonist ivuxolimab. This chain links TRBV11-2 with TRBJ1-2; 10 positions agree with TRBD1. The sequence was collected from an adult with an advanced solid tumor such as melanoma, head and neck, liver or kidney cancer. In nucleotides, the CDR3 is TGTGCCAGCAGTCCCCCGGGACAGGGGTTTAACTATGGCTACACCTTC. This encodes CASSPPGQGFNYGYTF. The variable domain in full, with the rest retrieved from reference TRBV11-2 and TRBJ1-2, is EAGVAQSPRYKIIEKRQSVAFWCNPISGHATLYWYQQILGQGPKLLIQFQNNGVVDDSQLPKDRFSAERLKGVDSTLKIQPAKLEDSAVYLCASSPPGQGFNYGYTFGSGTRLTVV.